The next 8 T cell receptor beta chains were all read from a single sample in a study of control samples from healthy donors and cancer patients. Repertoires were generated with immunoSEQ multiplex PCR, while TCRdb's copy carries only in-frame clones and drops some. In the table there are around 130,000 clones, more than 70% of which are singletons. The sequencing sample was made of blood. The receptors stem from a middle-aged man in good health.

In its sample, this clone was seen once. V is TRBV9 and J is TRBJ2-3, with 12 bases matching TRBD1. The CDR3 runs 16 residues. V shed 0 bases and J 6 bases; nucleotides not matched to a gene: 5. Germline CDR1 and CDR2: SGDLS and YYNGEE. In DNA, the CDR3 is TGTGCCAGCAGCGTAGGTCGGGACAGGGGGCGGGATACGCAGTATTTT. Translating it yields CASSVGRDRGRDTQYF.

The CDR3: CASSDVPYTF. For the CDR3, the DNA is TGTGCCAGCAGTGACGTGCCCTACACCTTC. The V gene is TRBV2, the J gene TRBJ1-2; D uncertain. CDR1 is SNHLY, CDR2 FYNNEI, per germline. The CDR3 is made up of 10 amino acids. Trimming removed 3 bases from V and 10 bases from J, with 6 bases in between. The entire variable domain, with the rest obtained from reference TRBV2 and TRBJ1-2, is as follows: EPEVTQTPSHQVTQMGQEVILRCVPISNHLYFYWYRQILGQKVEFLVSFYNNEISEKSEIFDDQFSVERPDGSNFTLKIRSTKLEDSAMYFCASSDVPYTFGSGTRLTVV.

The rearrangement joins TRBV5-8 to TRBJ2-1; 10 positions match TRBD2. V trimming: 6 bases; J trimming: 2 bases; junction bases outside the gene matches: 5. This CDR3 is 15 amino acids long. Germline CDR1 is SGHTS and CDR2 is YDEGEE. CDR3 bases: TGTGCCAGCATCCTAGCGGGGGCCCCCTACAATGAGCAGTTCTTC. Its translation: CASILAGAPYNEQFF.

This chain uses TRBV18 with TRBJ1-2; unclear D gene. V was cut by 3 bases and J by 1 base, with 12 bases left in between. Germline assignment: CDR1 KGHSH and CDR2 LQKENI. The CDR3 has 15 residues. The CDR3 here is CASSPAWTDNYGYTF. CDR3 sequence (DNA): TGTGCCAGCTCACCTGCCTGGACGGATAACTATGGCTACACCTTC.

The chain recombines TRBV14 with TRBJ1-1; no reliable D call. The germline V gene encodes CDR1 SGHDN and CDR2 FVKESK. Trimming shortened V by 1 base and J by 4 bases, and 1 base separated the two germline ends. The CDR3 consists of 11 residues. CDR3 protein: CASSQVTEAFF. CDR3 coding DNA: TGTGCCAGCAGCCAAGTCACTGAAGCTTTCTTT.

This clone was counted a single time. The chain employs TRBV28 and TRBJ2-7, with TRBD1 identical over 7 bases. With 6 bases clipped from V and 2 bases from J, the junction kept 10 bases outside the gene matches. Germline V lookup: CDR1 MDHEN, CDR2 SYDVKM. This CDR3 has 15 amino acids. CDR3 nucleotide sequence: TGTGCCAGCAGCCGCTATTTACAGGGGCCCTACGAGCAGTACTTC. Amino acid sequence: CASSRYLQGPYEQYF.

The chain uses TRBV7-2 and TRBJ2-7, with a weak D call TRBD1 (7 bases). The CDR3 covers 18 residues. Looked up from germline, CDR1 is SGHTA and CDR2 is FQGNSA. The germline V and J ends were trimmed by 0 bases and 4 bases, with 22 bases remaining between them. CDR3 in DNA: TGTGCCAGCAGCTTAGCTATTGGCGGGCAGGGGGGCGGGTACGAGCAGTACTTC. As protein: CASSLAIGGQGGGYEQYF.

This chain uses TRBV2 with TRBJ2-5; D gene ambiguous. Germline CDR1 reads SNHLY; CDR2 reads FYNNEI. The CDR3 has 11 residues. Trimming took 7 bases from V and 5 from J, leaving 8 bases between them. CDR3 bases: TGTGCCAGCATGAAGGTTGAGACCCAGTACTTC. It specifies CASMKVETQYF.